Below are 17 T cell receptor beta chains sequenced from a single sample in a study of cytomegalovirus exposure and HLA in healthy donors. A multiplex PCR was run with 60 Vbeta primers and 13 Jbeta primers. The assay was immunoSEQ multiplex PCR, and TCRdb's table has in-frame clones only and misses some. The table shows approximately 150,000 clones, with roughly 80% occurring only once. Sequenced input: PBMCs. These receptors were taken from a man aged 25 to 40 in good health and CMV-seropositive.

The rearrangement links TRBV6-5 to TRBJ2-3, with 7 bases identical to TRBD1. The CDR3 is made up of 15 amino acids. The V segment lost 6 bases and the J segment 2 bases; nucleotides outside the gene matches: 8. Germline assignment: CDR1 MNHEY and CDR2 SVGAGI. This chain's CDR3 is CASRQPGQPTDTQYF. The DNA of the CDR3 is TGTGCCAGCAGACAACCGGGACAGCCCACAGATACGCAGTATTTT.

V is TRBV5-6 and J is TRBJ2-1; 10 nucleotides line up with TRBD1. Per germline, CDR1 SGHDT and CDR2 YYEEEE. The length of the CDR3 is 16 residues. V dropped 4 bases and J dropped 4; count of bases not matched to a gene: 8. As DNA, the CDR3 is TGTGCCAGCAGCAAGGTCGGACAGGGGGGTTACAATGAGCAGTTCTTC. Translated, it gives CASSKVGQGGYNEQFF. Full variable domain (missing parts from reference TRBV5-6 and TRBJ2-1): DAGVTQSPTHLIKTRGQQVTLRCSPKSGHDTVSWYQQALGQGPQFIFQYYEEEERQRGNFPDRFSGHQFPNYSSELNVNALLLGDSALYLCASSKVGQGGYNEQFFGPGTRLTVL.

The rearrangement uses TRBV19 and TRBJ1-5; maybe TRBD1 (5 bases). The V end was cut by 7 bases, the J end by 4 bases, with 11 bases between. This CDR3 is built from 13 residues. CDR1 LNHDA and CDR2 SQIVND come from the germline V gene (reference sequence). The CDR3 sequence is CASTGERNQPQHF. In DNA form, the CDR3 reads TGTGCCAGTACGGGGGAAAGGAATCAGCCCCAGCATTTT.

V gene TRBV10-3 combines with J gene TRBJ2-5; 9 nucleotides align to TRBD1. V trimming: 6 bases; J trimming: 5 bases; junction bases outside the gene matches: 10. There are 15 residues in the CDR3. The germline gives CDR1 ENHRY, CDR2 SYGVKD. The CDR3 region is CAIRNRDRDWETQYF. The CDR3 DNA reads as TGTGCCATCAGGAACCGGGACAGGGACTGGGAGACCCAGTACTTC.

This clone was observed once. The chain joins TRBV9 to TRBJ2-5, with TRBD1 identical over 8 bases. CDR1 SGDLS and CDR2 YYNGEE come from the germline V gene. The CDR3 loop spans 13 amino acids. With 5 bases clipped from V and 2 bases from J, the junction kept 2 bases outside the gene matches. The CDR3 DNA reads TGTGCCAGCAGTCGGACAGGGCAAGAGACCCAGTACTTC. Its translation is CASSRTGQETQYF.

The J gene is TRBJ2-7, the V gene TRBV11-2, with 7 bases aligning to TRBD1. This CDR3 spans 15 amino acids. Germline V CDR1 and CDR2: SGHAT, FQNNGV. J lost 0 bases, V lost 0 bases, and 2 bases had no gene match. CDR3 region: CASSLEGQHSYEQYF. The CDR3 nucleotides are TGTGCCAGCAGCTTAGAGGGACAGCACTCCTACGAGCAGTACTTC.

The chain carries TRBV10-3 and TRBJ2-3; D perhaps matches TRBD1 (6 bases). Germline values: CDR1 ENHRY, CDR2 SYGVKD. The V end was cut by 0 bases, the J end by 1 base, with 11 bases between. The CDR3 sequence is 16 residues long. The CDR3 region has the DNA TGTGCCATCAGTGAGTCAGTAGGGGGAGGCACAGATACGCAGTATTTT. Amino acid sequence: CAISESVGGGTDTQYF.

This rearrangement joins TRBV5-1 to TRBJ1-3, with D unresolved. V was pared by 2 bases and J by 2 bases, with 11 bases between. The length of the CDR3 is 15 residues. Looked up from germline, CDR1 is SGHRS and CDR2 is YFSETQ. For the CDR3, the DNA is TGCGCCAGCAGCTTAGAGGGTAGGACTGGAAACACCATATATTTT. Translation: CASSLEGRTGNTIYF.

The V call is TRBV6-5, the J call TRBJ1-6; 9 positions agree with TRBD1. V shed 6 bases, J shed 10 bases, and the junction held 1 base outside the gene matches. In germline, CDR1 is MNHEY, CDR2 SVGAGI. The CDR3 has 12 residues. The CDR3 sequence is CASRGQGSPLHF. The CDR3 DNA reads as TGTGCCAGCAGAGGACAGGGGTCACCCCTCCACTTT.

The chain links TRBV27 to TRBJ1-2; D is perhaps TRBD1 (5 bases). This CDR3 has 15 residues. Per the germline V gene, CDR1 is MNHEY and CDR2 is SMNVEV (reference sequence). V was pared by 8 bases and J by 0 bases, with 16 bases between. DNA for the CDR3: TGTGCCAGCGGCCCTCGGGGGGAAACTAACTATGGCTACACCTTC. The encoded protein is CASGPRGETNYGYTF.

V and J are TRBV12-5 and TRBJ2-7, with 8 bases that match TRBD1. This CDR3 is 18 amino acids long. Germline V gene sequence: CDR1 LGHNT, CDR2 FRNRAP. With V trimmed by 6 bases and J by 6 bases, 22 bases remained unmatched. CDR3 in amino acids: CASGPRGRAFGAAGEQYF. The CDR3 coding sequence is TGTGCTAGTGGGCCCAGGGGGCGAGCGTTCGGTGCGGCCGGCGAGCAGTACTTC.

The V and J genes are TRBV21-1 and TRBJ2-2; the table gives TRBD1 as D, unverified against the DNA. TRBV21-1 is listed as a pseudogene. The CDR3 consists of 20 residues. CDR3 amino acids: CASSRRSQSSGTTGAGELFF. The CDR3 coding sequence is TGTGCCAGCAGCAGACGATCACAAAGCTCCGGGACCACAGGGGCCGGGGAGCTGTTTTTT.

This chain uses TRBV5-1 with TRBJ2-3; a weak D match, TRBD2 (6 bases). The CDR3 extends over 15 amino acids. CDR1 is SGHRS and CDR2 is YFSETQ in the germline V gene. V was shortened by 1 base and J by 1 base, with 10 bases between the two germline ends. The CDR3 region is CASSLSGGGTDTQYF. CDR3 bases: TGCGCCAGCAGCTTGTCAGGCGGGGGCACAGATACGCAGTATTTT.

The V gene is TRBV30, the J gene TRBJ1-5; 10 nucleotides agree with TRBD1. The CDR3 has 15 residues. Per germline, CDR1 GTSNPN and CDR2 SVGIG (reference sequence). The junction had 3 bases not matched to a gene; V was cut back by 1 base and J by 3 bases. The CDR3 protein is CAWSGQGALNQPQHF. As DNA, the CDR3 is TGTGCCTGGAGTGGACAGGGGGCCCTCAATCAGCCCCAGCATTTT. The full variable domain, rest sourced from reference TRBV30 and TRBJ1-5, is SQTIHQWPATLVQPVGSPLSLECTVEGTSNPNLYWYRQAAGRGLQLLFYSVGIGQISSEVPQNLSASRPQDRQFILSSKKLLLSDSGFYLCAWSGQGALNQPQHFGDGTRLSIL.

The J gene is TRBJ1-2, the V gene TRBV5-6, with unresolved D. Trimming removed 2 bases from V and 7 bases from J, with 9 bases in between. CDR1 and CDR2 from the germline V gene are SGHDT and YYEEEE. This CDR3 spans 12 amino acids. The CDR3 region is CASSLTAVGYTF. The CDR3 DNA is TGTGCCAGCAGCTTAACAGCTGTTGGCTACACCTTC. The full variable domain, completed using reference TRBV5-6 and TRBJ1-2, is DAGVTQSPTHLIKTRGQQVTLRCSPKSGHDTVSWYQQALGQGPQFIFQYYEEEERQRGNFPDRFSGHQFPNYSSELNVNALLLGDSALYLCASSLTAVGYTFGSGTRLTVV.

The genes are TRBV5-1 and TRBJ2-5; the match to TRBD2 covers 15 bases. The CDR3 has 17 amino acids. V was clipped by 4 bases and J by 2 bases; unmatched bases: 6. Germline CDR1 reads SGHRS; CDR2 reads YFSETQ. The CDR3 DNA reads TGCGCCAGCAGCCCGGGACTAGCGGGGGGACTACAAGAGACCCAGTACTTC. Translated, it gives CASSPGLAGGLQETQYF.

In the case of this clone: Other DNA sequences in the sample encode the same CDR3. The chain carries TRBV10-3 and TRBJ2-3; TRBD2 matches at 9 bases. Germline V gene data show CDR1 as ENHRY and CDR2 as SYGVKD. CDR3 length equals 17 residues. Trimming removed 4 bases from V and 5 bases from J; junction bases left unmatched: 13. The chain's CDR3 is CAISGRMTSGEGDTQYF. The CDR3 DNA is TGTGCCATCAGTGGAAGAATGACTAGCGGAGAGGGAGATACGCAGTATTTT.